Given below is one T cell receptor (beta chain) in context. V was clipped by 0 bases and J by 4 bases; unmatched bases: 2. The CDR3 runs to 15 residues. From germline, CDR1 is LGHNA and CDR2 YNFKEQ. The data are from a study of brain metastases from non-small cell lung cancer. Clones were sequenced by immunoSEQ multiplex PCR, and TCRdb holds only the in-frame ones, with some missing. The table records over 1,200 clones, about four fifths of them present only once. The rearrangement links TRBV4-2 to TRBJ2-2; TRBD2 agrees at 7 bases. This sequence was found in a donor aged 40 or over with non-small cell lung cancer. The specimen sequenced was tumor-adjacent normal tissue. CDR3 in amino acids: CASSQEGGSTGELFF. CDR3 in DNA: TGTGCCAGCAGCCAAGAGGGGGGGAGCACCGGGGAGCTGTTTTTT.